The present entry profiles one T cell receptor (beta chain) with its context. The germline V gene has CDR1 SGDLS and CDR2 YYNGEE. Trimming pared 3 bases from V and 0 bases from J, leaving 12 bases between. CDR3 size: 15 residues. The sample comes from a study of technical replicates of blood from a handful of donors. This table comes from immunoSEQ multiplex PCR, and its TCRdb copy is limited to in-frame clones, with some not included. Among about 48,000 clones, around 90% were seen once, and the ten largest hold around 4.2%. The sequence derives from a human donor in good health. Some clones in this sample may be carry-over from other donors' samples. This chain links TRBV9 with TRBJ1-2, with D perhaps TRBD1 (6 bases). Sequencing used PBMCs. DNA of the CDR3: TGTGCCAGCAGCGCCTCCGGGACACCTAACTATGGCTACACCTTC. Translation gives CASSASGTPNYGYTF.